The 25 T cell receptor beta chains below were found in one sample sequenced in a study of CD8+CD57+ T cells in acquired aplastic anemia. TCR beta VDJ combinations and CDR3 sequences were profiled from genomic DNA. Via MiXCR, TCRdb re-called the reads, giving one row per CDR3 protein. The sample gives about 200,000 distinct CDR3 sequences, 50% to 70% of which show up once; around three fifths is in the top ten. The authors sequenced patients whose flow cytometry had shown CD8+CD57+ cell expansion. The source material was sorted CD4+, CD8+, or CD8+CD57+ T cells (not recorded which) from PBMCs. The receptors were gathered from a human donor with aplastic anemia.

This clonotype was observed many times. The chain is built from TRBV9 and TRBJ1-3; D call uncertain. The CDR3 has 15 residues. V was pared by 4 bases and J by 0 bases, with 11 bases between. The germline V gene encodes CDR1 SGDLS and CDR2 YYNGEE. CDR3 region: CASSRDGISGNTIYF. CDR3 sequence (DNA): TGTGCCAGCAGCCGCGACGGGATCTCTGGAAACACCATATATTTT.

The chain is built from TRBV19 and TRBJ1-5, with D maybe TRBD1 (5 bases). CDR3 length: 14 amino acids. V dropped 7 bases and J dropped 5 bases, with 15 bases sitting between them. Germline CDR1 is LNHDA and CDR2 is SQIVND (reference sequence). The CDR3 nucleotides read TGTGCCAGTACGAGGGGCCCACCTGATCAGCCCCAGCATTTT. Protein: CASTRGPPDQPQHF. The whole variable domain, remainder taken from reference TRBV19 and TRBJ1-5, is DGGITQSPKYLFRKEGQNVTLSCEQNLNHDAMYWYRQDPGQGLRLIYYSQIVNDFQKGDIAEGYSVSREKKESFPLTVTSAQKNPTAFYLCASTRGPPDQPQHFGDGTRLSIL.

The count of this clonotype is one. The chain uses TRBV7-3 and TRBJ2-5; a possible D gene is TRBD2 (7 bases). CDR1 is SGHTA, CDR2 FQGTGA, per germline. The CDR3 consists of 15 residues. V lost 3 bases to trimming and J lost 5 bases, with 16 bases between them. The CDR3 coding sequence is TGTGCCAGCAGCTTTGGGGGGGGCGGTTTCGAGACCCAGTACTTC. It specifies CASSFGGGGFETQYF.

The CDR3, as DNA: TGCGCCAGCAGCCCCGCACCGACGGGACAGGGGGCCAACGAGCAGTACTTC. Protein sequence: CASSPAPTGQGANEQYF. The chain couples TRBV5-1 to TRBJ2-7; TRBD1 matches 12 bases. V lost 4 bases, J lost 5 bases, and 13 bases stayed unmatched. The germline V gene has CDR1 SGHRS and CDR2 YFSETQ. The length of the CDR3 is 17 residues. Using reference TRBV5-1 and TRBJ2-7 for the parts outside the CDR3, the full variable domain is KAGVTQTPRYLIKTRGQQVTLSCSPISGHRSVSWYQQTPGQGLQFLFEYFSETQRNKGNFPGRFSGRQFSNSRSEMNVSTLELGDSALYLCASSPAPTGQGANEQYFGPGTRLTVT.

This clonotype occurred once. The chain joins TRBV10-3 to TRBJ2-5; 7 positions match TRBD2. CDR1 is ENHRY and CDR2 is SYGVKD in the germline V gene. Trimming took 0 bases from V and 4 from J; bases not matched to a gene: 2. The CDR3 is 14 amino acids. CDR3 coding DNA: TGTGCCATCAGTGAGTCTGGCGGGAGAGAGACCCAGTACTTC. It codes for CAISESGGRETQYF.

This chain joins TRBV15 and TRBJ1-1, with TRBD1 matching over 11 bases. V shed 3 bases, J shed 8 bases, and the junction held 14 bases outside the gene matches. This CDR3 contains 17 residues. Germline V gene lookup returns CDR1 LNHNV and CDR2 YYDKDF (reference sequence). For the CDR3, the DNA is TGTGCCACCAGCAGCTCCAGGTCGGGACAGGGGGAGGCCGAAGCTTTCTTT. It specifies CATSSSRSGQGEAEAFF.

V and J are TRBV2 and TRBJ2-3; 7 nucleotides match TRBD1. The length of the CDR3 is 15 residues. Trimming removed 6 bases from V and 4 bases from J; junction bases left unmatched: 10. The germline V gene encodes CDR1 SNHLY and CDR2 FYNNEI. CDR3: CASRGGQRGADTQYF. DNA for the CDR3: TGTGCCAGCAGAGGGGGACAGAGAGGTGCAGATACGCAGTATTTT.

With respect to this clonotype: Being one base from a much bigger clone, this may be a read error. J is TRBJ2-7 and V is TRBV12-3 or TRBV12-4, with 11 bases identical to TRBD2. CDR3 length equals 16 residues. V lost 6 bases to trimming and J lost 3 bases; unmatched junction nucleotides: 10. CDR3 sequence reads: CASSITLAGGHYEQYF. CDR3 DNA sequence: TGTGCCAGCAGCATTACTCTAGCGGGGGGCCACTACGAGCAGTACTTC.

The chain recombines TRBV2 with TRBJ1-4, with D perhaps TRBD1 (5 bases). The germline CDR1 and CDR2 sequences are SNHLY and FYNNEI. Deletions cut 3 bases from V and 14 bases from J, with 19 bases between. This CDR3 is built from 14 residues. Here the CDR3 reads CASSDKSGTSGLFF. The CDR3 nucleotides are TGTGCCAGCAGTGATAAATCAGGGACCAGCGGGCTGTTTTTT.

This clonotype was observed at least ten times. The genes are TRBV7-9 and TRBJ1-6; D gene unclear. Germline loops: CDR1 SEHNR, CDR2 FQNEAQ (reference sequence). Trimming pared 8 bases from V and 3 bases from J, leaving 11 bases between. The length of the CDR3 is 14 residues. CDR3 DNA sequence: TGTGCCAGCTCCATGGTGGTCTATAATTCACCCCTCCACTTT. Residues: CASSMVVYNSPLHF. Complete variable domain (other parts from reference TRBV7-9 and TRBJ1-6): DTGVSQNPRHKITKRGQNVTFRCDPISEHNRLYWYRQTLGQGPEFLTYFQNEAQLEKSRLLSDRFSAERPKGSFSTLEIQRTEQGDSAMYLCASSMVVYNSPLHFGNGTRLTVT.

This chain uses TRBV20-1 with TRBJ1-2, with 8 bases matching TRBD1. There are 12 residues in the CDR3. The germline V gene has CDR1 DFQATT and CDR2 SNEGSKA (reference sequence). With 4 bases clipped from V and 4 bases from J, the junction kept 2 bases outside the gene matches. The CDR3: CSANQGAYGYTF. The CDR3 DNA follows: TGCAGTGCTAATCAGGGGGCCTATGGCTACACCTTC.

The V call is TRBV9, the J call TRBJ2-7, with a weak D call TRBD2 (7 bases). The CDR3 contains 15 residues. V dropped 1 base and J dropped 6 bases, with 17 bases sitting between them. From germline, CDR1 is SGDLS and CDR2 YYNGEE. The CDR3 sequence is CASSVLSRGPVEQYF. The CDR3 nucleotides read TGTGCCAGCAGCGTACTCTCGCGGGGGCCCGTCGAGCAGTACTTC.

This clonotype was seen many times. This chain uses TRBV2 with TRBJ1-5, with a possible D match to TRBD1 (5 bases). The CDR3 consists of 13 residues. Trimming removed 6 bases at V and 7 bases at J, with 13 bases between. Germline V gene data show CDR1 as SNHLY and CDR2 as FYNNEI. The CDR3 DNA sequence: TGTGCCAGCAGGGGGCAGGGCGAACAGCCCCAGCATTTT. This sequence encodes CASRGQGEQPQHF.

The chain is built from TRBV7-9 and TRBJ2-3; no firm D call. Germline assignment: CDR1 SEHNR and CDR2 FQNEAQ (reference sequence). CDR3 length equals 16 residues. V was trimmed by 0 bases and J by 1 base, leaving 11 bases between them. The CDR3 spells CASSLAAVTRTDTQYF. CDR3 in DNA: TGTGCCAGCAGCTTAGCGGCCGTAACCCGCACAGATACGCAGTATTTT.

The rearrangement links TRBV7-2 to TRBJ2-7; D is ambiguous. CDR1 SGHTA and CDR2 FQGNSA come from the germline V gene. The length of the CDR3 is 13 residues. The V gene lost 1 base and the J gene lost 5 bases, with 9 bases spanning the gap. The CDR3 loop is CASSLDSAHEQYF. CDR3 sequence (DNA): TGTGCCAGCAGCTTAGACAGCGCCCACGAGCAGTACTTC. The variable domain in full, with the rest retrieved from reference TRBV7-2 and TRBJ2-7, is GAGVSQSPSNKVTEKGKDVELRCDPISGHTALYWYRQSLGQGLEFLIYFQGNSAPDKSGLPSDRFSAERTGGSVSTLTIQRTQQEDSAVYLCASSLDSAHEQYFGPGTRLTVT.

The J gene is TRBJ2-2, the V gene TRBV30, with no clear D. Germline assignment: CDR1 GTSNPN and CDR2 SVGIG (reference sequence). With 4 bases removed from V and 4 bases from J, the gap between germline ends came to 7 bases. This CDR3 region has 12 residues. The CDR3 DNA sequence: TGTGCCTGGAAGTGGAGCACCGGGGAGCTGTTTTTT. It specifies CAWKWSTGELFF.

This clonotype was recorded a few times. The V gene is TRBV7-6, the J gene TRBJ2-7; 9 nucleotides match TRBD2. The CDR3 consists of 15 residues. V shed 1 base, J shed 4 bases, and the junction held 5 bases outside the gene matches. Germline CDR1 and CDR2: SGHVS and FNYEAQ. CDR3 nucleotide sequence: TGTGCCAGCAGCTTAGGGGCGGGAGGGCCGTACGAGCAGTACTTC. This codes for CASSLGAGGPYEQYF. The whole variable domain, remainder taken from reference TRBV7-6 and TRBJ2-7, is GAGVSQSPRYKVTKRGQDVALRCDPISGHVSLYWYRQALGQGPEFLTYFNYEAQQDKSGLPNDRFSAERPEGSISTLTIQRTEQRDSAMYRCASSLGAGGPYEQYFGPGTRLTVT.

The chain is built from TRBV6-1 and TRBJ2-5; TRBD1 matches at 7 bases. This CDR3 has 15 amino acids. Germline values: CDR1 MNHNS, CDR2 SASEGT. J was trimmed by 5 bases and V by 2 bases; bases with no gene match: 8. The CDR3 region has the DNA TGTGCCAGCAGTGAAAGTGTAGGGGGCCTGGAGACCCAGTACTTC. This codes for CASSESVGGLETQYF.

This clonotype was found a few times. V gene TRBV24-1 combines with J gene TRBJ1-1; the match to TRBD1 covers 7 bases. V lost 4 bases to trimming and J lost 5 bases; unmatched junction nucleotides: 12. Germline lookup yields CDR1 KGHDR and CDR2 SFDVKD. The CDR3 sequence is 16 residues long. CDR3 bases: TGTGCCACCAGTGACCCCGGCAGGGGGGGGCGGACTGAAGCTTTCTTT. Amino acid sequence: CATSDPGRGGRTEAFF.

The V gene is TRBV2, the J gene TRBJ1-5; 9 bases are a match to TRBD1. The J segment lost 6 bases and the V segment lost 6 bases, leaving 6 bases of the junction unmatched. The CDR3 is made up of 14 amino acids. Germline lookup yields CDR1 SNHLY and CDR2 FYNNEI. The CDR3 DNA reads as TGTGCCAGCAGGGAGGACAGGGGAGGTCAGCCCCAGCATTTT. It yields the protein CASREDRGGQPQHF.

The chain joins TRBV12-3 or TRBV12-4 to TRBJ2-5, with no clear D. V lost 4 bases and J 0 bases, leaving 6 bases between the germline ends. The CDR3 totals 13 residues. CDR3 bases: TGTGCCAGCAGTTCGTTGTACCAAGAGACCCAGTACTTC. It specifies CASSSLYQETQYF.

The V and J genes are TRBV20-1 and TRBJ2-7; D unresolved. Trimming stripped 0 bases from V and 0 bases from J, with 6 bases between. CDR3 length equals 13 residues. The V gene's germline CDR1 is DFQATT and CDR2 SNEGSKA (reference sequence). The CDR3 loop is CSAREVHSYEQYF. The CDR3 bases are TGCAGTGCTAGAGAGGTCCACTCCTACGAGCAGTACTTC.

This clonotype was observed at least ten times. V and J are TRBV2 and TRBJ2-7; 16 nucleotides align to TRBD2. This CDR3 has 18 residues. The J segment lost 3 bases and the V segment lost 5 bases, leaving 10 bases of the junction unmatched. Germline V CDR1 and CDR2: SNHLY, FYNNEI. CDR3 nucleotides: TGTGCCAGCAGTACACCGGGACTAGCGGGGGGGGTCGGCTACGAGCAGTACTTC. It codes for CASSTPGLAGGVGYEQYF.

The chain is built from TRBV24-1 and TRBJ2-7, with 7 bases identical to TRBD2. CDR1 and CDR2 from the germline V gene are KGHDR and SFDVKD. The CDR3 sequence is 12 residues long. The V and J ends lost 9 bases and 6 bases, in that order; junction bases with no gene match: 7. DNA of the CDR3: TGTGCCACCCAGGGAGGGATCCTCGAGCAGTACTTC. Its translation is CATQGGILEQYF.

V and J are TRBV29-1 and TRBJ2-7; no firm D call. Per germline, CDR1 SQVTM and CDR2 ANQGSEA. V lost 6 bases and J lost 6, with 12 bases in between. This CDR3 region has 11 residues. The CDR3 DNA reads TGCAGCGTCGGGTCGAGTGGCGAGCAGTACTTC. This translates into CSVGSSGEQYF.